Each of the 14 T cell receptor beta chains below was sequenced from the same sample in a study of early T cells in non-severe SARS-CoV-2 infection. Each CDR3 protein gets one entry after TCRdb re-called the 5' RACE reads with MiXCR. Of some 46,000 distinct CDR3 sequences in the sample, roughly 6% were seen once. The sample taken for sequencing was whole blood. The receptors come from an adult who was a healthcare worker with PCR-confirmed SARS-CoV-2 infection or an uninfected control (not recorded which).

Points on this clonotype: A much bigger clone sits one base away, suggesting this may be a read error. This chain links TRBV5-1 with TRBJ1-2; D gene uncertain. CDR1 is SGHRS and CDR2 is YFSETQ in the germline V gene. The CDR3 totals 13 residues. CDR3 in DNA: TGCGTCAGCAGCTTGCAGGAAAACTATGGCTACACCTTC. Amino acids: CVSSLQENYGYTF.

This clonotype was picked up many times. This chain joins TRBV9 and TRBJ2-3, with D uncertain. The germline V and J ends were trimmed by 0 bases and 0 bases, with 8 bases remaining between them. The CDR3 totals 15 residues. CDR1 and CDR2 (germline): SGDLS, YYNGEE. The CDR3 DNA sequence: TGTGCCAGCAGCGTAGAGGCGGCGAGCACAGATACGCAGTATTTT. It is translated as CASSVEAASTDTQYF.

This clonotype was counted at least ten times. This chain uses TRBV11-2 with TRBJ2-7; D possibly corresponds to TRBD2 (5 bases). CDR1 is SGHAT and CDR2 is FQNNGV in the germline V gene. V lost 6 bases, J lost 0 bases, and 12 bases lay in between. This CDR3 comprises 14 residues. The CDR3 spells CASRKSGASYEQYF. CDR3 sequence (DNA): TGTGCCAGCAGGAAAAGCGGAGCCTCCTACGAGCAGTACTTC.

The chain employs TRBV20-1 and TRBJ2-1, with TRBD2 as a possible D gene (6 bases). This CDR3 region has 15 residues. Germline CDR1 reads DFQATT; CDR2 reads SNEGSKA (reference sequence). Trimming removed 1 base from V and 6 bases from J, with 16 bases in between. The CDR3 sequence: CSARGGLAWGNEQFF. The CDR3 DNA reads as TGCAGTGCTAGAGGAGGGCTAGCGTGGGGCAATGAGCAGTTCTTC.

This clonotype was seen many times. The V call is TRBV20-1, the J call TRBJ2-2; D is undetermined. Germline CDR1 and CDR2: DFQATT and SNEGSKA (reference sequence). The CDR3 totals 12 residues. Trimming left V 3 bases short and J 1 base short, with 3 bases between. CDR3 in amino acids: CSARGNTGELFF. CDR3 nucleotide sequence: TGCAGTGCTAGGGGGAACACCGGGGAGCTGTTTTTT.

Details on this clonotype: One junction end does not reproduce the germline sequence, and a read error may be involved. The V call is TRBV27, the J call TRBJ1-1; D unresolved. This CDR3 spans 15 amino acids. Germline-derived CDR1 and CDR2 are MNHEY and SMNVEV (reference sequence). The CDR3 loop is CASSLTHLPGTDAFF. The CDR3 DNA reads TGTGCCAGCAGTTTAACCCACCTCCCGGGCACTGACGCTTTCTTT.

Within the sample, this clonotype is medium-sized (0.01 to 0.1%). The rearrangement links TRBV12-3 or TRBV12-4 to TRBJ1-6; D gene uncertain. The CDR3 is 12 amino acids. V was pared by 3 bases and J by 9 bases, with 6 bases between. DNA for the CDR3: TGTGCCAGCAGTTTGCAACGTTCACCCCTCCACTTT. As protein: CASSLQRSPLHF.

This clonotype has ten or more counts. The chain links TRBV6-1 to TRBJ2-1; D remains unclear. V lost 6 bases, J lost 3 bases, and 6 bases lay in between. The CDR3 runs 12 residues. Germline CDR1 is MNHNS and CDR2 is SASEGT. The CDR3 loop reads CASSLNYNEQFF. The CDR3 DNA follows: TGTGCCAGCAGCCTAAACTACAATGAGCAGTTCTTC.

V usage is TRBV6-6 and J usage is TRBJ1-2, with 7 bases fitting TRBD1. Germline-derived CDR1 and CDR2 are MNHNY and SVGAGI (reference sequence). Trimming at V came to 4 bases and at J to 2 bases, leaving 4 bases not matched to a gene. CDR3 length: 14 residues. CDR3 sequence (DNA): TGTGCCAGCAGTTCGACAGGGATAAACTATGGCTACACCTTC. This sequence encodes CASSSTGINYGYTF.

In this sample, this clonotype turned up many times. This chain joins TRBV4-2 and TRBJ1-4; D unclear. Germline lookup yields CDR1 LGHNA and CDR2 YNFKEQ. The CDR3 is 14 amino acids. The ends were cut back, 0 bases at V and 5 bases at J, with 7 bases in the middle. The chain's CDR3 is CASSQDTENEKLFF. As DNA, the CDR3 is TGTGCCAGCAGCCAAGACACAGAGAATGAAAAACTGTTTTTT.

The sample holds many counts of this clonotype. This chain uses TRBV7-2 with TRBJ2-1; D is unresolved. The CDR3 spans 13 residues. The V and J ends lost 5 bases and 7 bases respectively, with 12 bases between them. CDR1 is SGHTA, CDR2 FQGNSA, per germline. DNA of the CDR3: TGTGCCAGCAGCCCCCGTGTCGGGAATGAGCAGTTCTTC. Protein sequence: CASSPRVGNEQFF.

This clonotype has more than one count but fewer than ten. V usage is TRBV11-2 and J usage is TRBJ1-5, with unresolved D. This CDR3 has 14 residues. Between the trimmed V and J ends, which lost 1 base and 5 bases, there was a span of 9 bases. Germline V gives CDR1 SGHAT, CDR2 FQNNGV. The CDR3 is CASSLAGADQPQHF. The CDR3 nucleotides are TGTGCCAGCAGCTTAGCAGGAGCCGATCAGCCCCAGCATTTT.

This clonotype was observed many times. The rearrangement joins TRBV7-9 to TRBJ2-1, with D tentatively TRBD1 (6 bases). Germline V CDR1 and CDR2: SEHNR, FQNEAQ (reference sequence). V gave up 5 bases and J gave up 8 bases, with 10 bases separating them. The CDR3 runs to 12 residues. The CDR3 region has the DNA TGTGCCAGCAGCCTACAGGGCTATGAGCAGTTCTTC. Its protein is CASSLQGYEQFF.

This clonotype was recorded a few times. The rearrangement uses TRBV6-1 and TRBJ2-2; D may correspond to TRBD1 or TRBD2 (5 bases each). CDR3 length: 16 residues. Trimming removed 2 bases from V and 4 bases from J, with 14 bases in between. Per germline, CDR1 MNHNS and CDR2 SASEGT. CDR3 DNA sequence: TGTGCCAGCAGTGAACGACAATCCGGGACCACCGGGGAGCTGTTTTTT. The encoded protein is CASSERQSGTTGELFF.